This TCR beta chain was observed in a study of blood T cell repertoires in COVID-19. In the study overall: COVID-19 samples from acute and convalescent phases originated in the United States, Italy and Spain. The cDNA or gDNA used as material had been derived from T cells, B-cell-depleted T cells, or PBMCs.

Original processing methods: Amplifying reference gene primers gave estimates of nucleated cell counts. The method was immunoSEQ multiplex PCR; TCRdb's version includes in-frame clones alone and lacks a portion of them. D and trimming come from the DNA, and the V and J calls and clone size come from that table. In the table there are about 400,000 clones, roughly 89% of which are singletons. Trimming cost V 5 bases and J 5 bases, with 24 bases left between them. Germline CDR1 is SEHNR and CDR2 is FQNEAQ (reference sequence). The CDR3 spans 17 residues. The chain employs TRBV7-9 and TRBJ1-1; maybe TRBD1 (5 bases). The source material was peripheral blood. The clonotype originates from a young woman with active or convalescent COVID-19. CDR3 coding DNA: TGTGCCAGCAGCCCCCTACCTGGGGGAGGGGTTACGACTGAAGCTTTCTTT. Amino acid sequence: CASSPLPGGGVTTEAFF.